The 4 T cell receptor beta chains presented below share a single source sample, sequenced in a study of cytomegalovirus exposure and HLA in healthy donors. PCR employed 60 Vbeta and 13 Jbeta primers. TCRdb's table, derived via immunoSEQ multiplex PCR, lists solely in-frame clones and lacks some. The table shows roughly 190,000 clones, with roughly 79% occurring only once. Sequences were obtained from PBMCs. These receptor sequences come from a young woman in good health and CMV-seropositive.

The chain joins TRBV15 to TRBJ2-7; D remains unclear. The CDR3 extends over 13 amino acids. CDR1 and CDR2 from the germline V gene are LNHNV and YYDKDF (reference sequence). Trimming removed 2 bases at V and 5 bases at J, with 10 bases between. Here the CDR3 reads CATSRLTDNEQYF. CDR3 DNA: TGTGCCACCAGCAGATTAACAGACAACGAGCAGTACTTC.

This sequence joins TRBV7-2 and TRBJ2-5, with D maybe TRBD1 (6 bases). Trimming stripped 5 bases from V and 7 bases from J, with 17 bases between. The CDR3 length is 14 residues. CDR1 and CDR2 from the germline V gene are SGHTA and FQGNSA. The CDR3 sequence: CASSPSPRGGTQYF. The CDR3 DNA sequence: TGTGCCAGCAGCCCTAGCCCCCGAGGGGGGACCCAGTACTTC.

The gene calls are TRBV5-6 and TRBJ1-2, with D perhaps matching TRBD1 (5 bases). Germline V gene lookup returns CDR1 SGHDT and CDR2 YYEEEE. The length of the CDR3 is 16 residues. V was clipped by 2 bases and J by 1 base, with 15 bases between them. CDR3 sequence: CASSFIVDRLNYGYTF. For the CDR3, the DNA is TGTGCCAGCAGCTTTATCGTAGACAGACTTAACTATGGCTACACCTTC.

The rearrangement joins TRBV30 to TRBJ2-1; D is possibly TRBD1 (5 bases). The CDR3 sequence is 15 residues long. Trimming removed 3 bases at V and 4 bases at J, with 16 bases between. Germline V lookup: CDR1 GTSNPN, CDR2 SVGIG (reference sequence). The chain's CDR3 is CAWRTPGIPYNEQFF. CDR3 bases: TGTGCCTGGAGAACCCCAGGGATTCCTTACAATGAGCAGTTCTTC.